A selection of T cell receptor beta chains follows, all from one sample in a study of identical twins' blood T cells. MiXCR, run by TCRdb on the 5' RACE reads, gives a single entry per CDR3 protein. The repertoire includes fewer than 450,000 distinct CDR3 sequences, about 28% of them detected once, and roughly 5.5% sits in the top ten. Sequenced sample: PBMCs. All receptors derive from a woman aged 18-55 years in good health. Each CDR3 is given with its conserved first and last residue. D genes are given only for firm matches. Clone size appears in some rows only: once, few, many, or a class for an expanded clone.

D gene,J gene,V gene,clone size,CDR3 protein,CDR3 DNA
-,TRBJ2-5,TRBV9,-,CASSASRIQETQYF,TGTGCCAGCAGCGCCTCCAGGATCCAAGAGACCCAGTACTTC
TRBD2,TRBJ2-1,TRBV3-1,-,CASSTTLAGCYNEQFF,TGTGCCAGCAGCACCACCCTAGCGGGGTGCTACAATGAGCAGTTCTTC
-,TRBJ2-5,TRBV5-1,-,CASSYYQETQYF,TGCGCCAGCAGCTATTACCAAGAGACCCAGTACTTC
-,TRBJ2-1,TRBV20-1,-,CSAGRPRVDEQFF,TGCAGTGCCGGTCGCCCAAGGGTCGATGAGCAGTTCTTC
-,TRBJ1-1,TRBV5-1,-,CASSDLRGGIAEAFF,TGCGCCAGCAGTGACCTGAGGGGGGGTATCGCTGAAGCTTTCTTT
-,TRBJ2-2,TRBV10-3,-,CAISEGRQPTNTGELFF,TGTGCCATCAGTGAGGGGAGACAGCCCACTAACACCGGGGAGCTGTTTTTT
TRBD1,TRBJ2-1,TRBV13,-,CASSKNRGSGYNEQFF,TGTGCCAGCAGCAAAAACAGGGGGAGTGGGTACAATGAGCAGTTCTTC
-,TRBJ1-1,TRBV5-6,-,CASSTWAAYTNTEAFF,TGTGCCAGCAGCACCTGGGCAGCCTATACAAACACTGAAGCTTTCTTT
-,TRBJ1-5,TRBV20-1,-,CSARNRANQPQHF,TGCAGTGCTAGGAACAGGGCCAATCAGCCCCAGCATTTT
-,TRBJ2-1,TRBV27,-,CASSRPLREQFF,TGTGCCAGCAGTCGCCCACTTAGGGAGCAGTTCTTC
-,TRBJ2-7,TRBV18,few,CASSPEIRYEQYF,TGTGCCAGCTCACCCGAGATTCGCTACGAGCAGTACTTC
TRBD2,TRBJ2-2,TRBV12-3/TRBV12-4,-,CVSRSTSGGAGELFF,TGTGTCAGCAGATCCACTAGCGGAGGGGCCGGGGAGCTGTTTTTT
-,TRBJ2-1,TRBV6-6,-,CASSSGGFAEQFF,TGTGCCAGCAGTTCCGGGGGTTTCGCTGAGCAGTTCTTC
TRBD2,TRBJ2-1,TRBV5-1,few,CASSLGGTFRLAEYNEQFF,TGCGCCAGCAGCTTGGGGGGTACCTTTAGGCTAGCGGAATACAATGAGCAGTTCTTC
-,TRBJ1-2,TRBV3-1,-,CASSQELGDNIWDGYTF,TGTGCCAGCAGCCAAGAGTTGGGGGACAACATCTGGGATGGCTACACCTTC
TRBD1,TRBJ2-3,TRBV27,few,CASSYRGRKADTQYF,TGTGCCAGCAGTTACAGGGGGCGAAAGGCAGATACGCAGTATTTT
-,TRBJ2-5,TRBV9,-,CASSTRQDQETRYF,TGTGCCAGCAGCACGCGACAGGATCAAGAGACCCGGTACTTC
TRBD2,TRBJ2-3,TRBV5-1,-,CASSSVRGGLADTQYF,TGCGCCAGCAGCTCCGTGCGGGGGGGCCTTGCAGATACGCAGTATTTT
TRBD1,TRBJ2-7,TRBV29-1,many,CSVQDRGREQYF,TGCAGCGTACAGGACAGGGGGCGCGAGCAGTACTTC
-,TRBJ1-5,TRBV20-1,many,CSARTQDRLNQPQHF,TGCAGTGCTAGAACCCAGGACAGATTAAATCAGCCCCAGCATTTT
-,TRBJ2-7,TRBV9,-,CASSVAVGEYDQYF,TGTGCCAGCAGCGTGGCGGTAGGGGAGTACGATCAGTACTTC
-,TRBJ1-2,TRBV7-9,few,CASSSSGLAYGYTF,TGTGCCAGCAGCTCCAGTGGACTCGCGTATGGCTACACCTTC
-,TRBJ1-1,TRBV20-1,-,CSARRALSDTEAFF,TGCAGTGCTAGACGGGCGCTGTCTGACACTGAAGCTTTCTTT
-,TRBJ2-7,TRBV5-6,-,CASSLVRADEQYF,TGTGCCAGCAGCCTGGTGAGGGCAGACGAGCAGTACTTC
-,TRBJ1-4,TRBV12-3/TRBV12-4,few,CASSFHSPPNEKLFF,TGTGCCAGCAGTTTTCACAGTCCCCCTAATGAAAAACTGTTTTTT
TRBD2,TRBJ2-5,TRBV2,many,CASSQLTSWQETQYF,TGTGCCAGCAGTCAACTGACTAGCTGGCAAGAGACCCAGTACTTC
TRBD2,TRBJ2-1,TRBV20-1,-,CSAPLTGLGRDEQFF,TGCAGTGCTCCCCTTACAGGTTTGGGGAGGGATGAGCAGTTCTTC
-,TRBJ1-3,TRBV29-1,many,CSVETWDSGNTIYF,TGCAGCGTTGAAACCTGGGACTCTGGAAACACCATATATTTT
-,TRBJ1-5,TRBV4-2,few,CASSQGDNQPQHF,TGTGCCAGCAGCCAAGGGGACAATCAGCCCCAGCATTTT
-,TRBJ2-1,TRBV20-1,-,CSASKPPNNKQFF,TGCAGTGCTAGTAAGCCCCCAAACAATAAGCAGTTCTTC
TRBD1,TRBJ1-4,TRBV5-1,-,CASSSGQGGEKLFF,TGCGCCAGCAGCTCCGGACAGGGTGGTGAAAAACTGTTTTTT
-,TRBJ2-2,TRBV29-1,few,CSAGLQGRDTGELFF,TGCAGCGCCGGCCTACAGGGAAGGGACACCGGGGAGCTGTTTTTT
-,TRBJ1-6,TRBV7-2,many,CASSYWGESPLHF,TGTGCCAGCAGCTATTGGGGCGAATCACCCCTCCACTTT
TRBD1,TRBJ1-2,TRBV10-3,-,CAIRQGDTLGYTF,TGTGCCATCCGACAGGGGGATACACTCGGCTACACCTTC
-,TRBJ1-2,TRBV3-1,-,CASGQLNYGYTF,TGTGCTAGCGGACAGTTGAACTATGGCTACACCTTC
TRBD2,TRBJ2-2,TRBV27,few,CASTAGGLTGELFF,TGTGCCAGCACCGCGGGAGGACTTACCGGGGAGCTGTTTTTT
-,TRBJ1-2,TRBV12-3/TRBV12-4,-,CASSLVGGNNYGYTF,TGTGCCAGCAGTTTAGTAGGCGGGAACAACTATGGCTACACCTTC
-,TRBJ1-1,TRBV3-1,-,CASSQDRAGRIF,TGTGCCAGCAGCCAAGATAGAGCAGGGCGTATCTTT
-,TRBJ2-1,TRBV10-3,many,CAISETGSWDNEQFF,TGTGCCATCAGTGAAACGGGAAGTTGGGACAATGAGCAGTTCTTC
-,TRBJ2-5,TRBV18,-,CASPLQETQYF,TGTGCCAGCCCCCTCCAAGAGACCCAGTACTTC
-,TRBJ2-5,TRBV5-1,few,CASSSRQKRETQYF,TGCGCCAGCAGCTCCCGACAGAAAAGGGAGACCCAGTACTTC
-,TRBJ1-6,TRBV6-2/TRBV6-3,-,CASTDYDSPLHF,TGTGCCAGCACCGACTACGATTCACCCCTCCACTTT
-,TRBJ1-1,TRBV6-6,few,CASSYTREGTEAFF,TGTGCCAGCAGTTATACGCGCGAGGGCACTGAAGCTTTCTTT
-,TRBJ2-2,TRBV4-1,-,CASSQGYSANTGELFF,TGCGCCAGCAGCCAAGGCTACAGCGCGAACACCGGGGAGCTGTTTTTT
TRBD2,TRBJ2-5,TRBV4-3,-,CASSQVLAGRRQETQYF,TGCGCCAGCAGCCAAGTACTAGCGGGTCGCAGACAAGAGACCCAGTACTTC